The 27 T cell receptor beta chains below all came from one sample that was sequenced in a study of CD8 T cells in Susac syndrome. The authors reverse transcribed about 0.5 to 1 ug RNA with random hexamers. TCRdb reanalysed the immunoSEQ multiplex PCR reads using MiXCR and keeps one entry per CDR3 protein. The sample lists over 120,000 distinct CDR3 sequences; 95% were seen once. The source material was CD4+ T cells from PBMCs. The receptors here all came from a human donor with Susac syndrome.

The V call is TRBV29-1, the J call TRBJ2-7; no firm D call. This CDR3 is built from 8 residues. Germline values: CDR1 SQVTM, CDR2 ANQGSEA. The CDR3 sequence: CRTHEQYF. CDR3 in DNA: TGCAGGACCCACGAGCAGTACTTC.

This sequence joins TRBV12-3 or TRBV12-4 and TRBJ2-3; 9 bases are a match to TRBD2. J lost 2 bases, V lost 6 bases, and 9 bases had no gene match. This CDR3 contains 16 residues. CDR3 loop: CASSPGAGGYTDTQYF. Written as DNA, the CDR3 is TGTGCCAGCAGCCCAGGAGCGGGGGGATACACAGATACGCAGTATTTT.

The V call is TRBV20-1, the J call TRBJ1-2; 7 positions match TRBD1. Trimming at V came to 5 bases and at J to 3 bases, leaving 6 bases not matched to a gene. This CDR3 has 13 amino acids. The germline CDR1 and CDR2 sequences are DFQATT and SNEGSKA (reference sequence). This CDR3 is CSAYSGTDYGYTF. The CDR3, as DNA: TGCAGTGCTTACTCCGGGACAGACTATGGCTACACCTTC.

The chain joins TRBV12-3 or TRBV12-4 to TRBJ1-1, with a weak D call TRBD1 (5 bases). Trimming removed 0 bases at V and 4 bases at J, with 12 bases between. The length of the CDR3 is 15 residues. The CDR3 DNA follows: TGTGCCAGCAGTTTAGCGGGGGGGTCGGGCACTGAAGCTTTCTTT. It specifies CASSLAGGSGTEAFF.

The rearrangement links TRBV9 to TRBJ2-3; TRBD1 matches at 9 bases. Trimming at V came to 3 bases and at J to 1 base, leaving 3 bases not matched to a gene. Germline V CDR1 and CDR2: SGDLS, YYNGEE. The CDR3 covers 15 residues. As DNA, the CDR3 is TGTGCCAGCAGCGCACAGGGGGCCCGCACAGATACGCAGTATTTT. Protein product: CASSAQGARTDTQYF.

The chain couples TRBV20-1 to TRBJ2-2; D ambiguous. CDR1 and CDR2 from the germline V gene are DFQATT and SNEGSKA (reference sequence). V gave up 3 bases and J gave up 4 bases, with 6 bases separating them. This CDR3 spans 12 amino acids. The DNA for the CDR3 is TGCAGTGCTAGTAGTCGCACCGGGGAGCTGTTTTTT. Translation: CSASSRTGELFF.

The rearrangement joins TRBV4-3 to TRBJ2-3; D is uncertain. The germline V gene encodes CDR1 LGHNA and CDR2 YSLEER. CDR3 length: 13 amino acids. V lost 0 bases and J lost 4, with 5 bases in between. The CDR3 nucleotides are TGCGCCAGCAGCCAAGATCCGGCAGATACGCAGTATTTT. Its translation: CASSQDPADTQYF.

The chain links TRBV7-6 to TRBJ2-5; D is ambiguous. The CDR3 spans 15 residues. The V end lost 1 base, the J end lost 5 bases, and 14 bases lay between the germline ends. The germline gives CDR1 SGHVS, CDR2 FNYEAQ. Written as DNA, the CDR3 is TGTGCCAGCAGCTTAGTGAAACAGCTTGGGGAGACCCAGTACTTC. Translation gives CASSLVKQLGETQYF. The full variable domain, in which reference TRBV7-6 and TRBJ2-5 provide the parts outside the CDR3, is GAGVSQSPRYKVTKRGQDVALRCDPISGHVSLYWYRQALGQGPEFLTYFNYEAQQDKSGLPNDRFSAERPEGSISTLTIQRTEQRDSAMYRCASSLVKQLGETQYFGPGTRLLVL.

The chain has TRBV30 and TRBJ2-2; 7 bases align to TRBD1. This CDR3 region has 15 residues. The V gene's germline CDR1 is GTSNPN and CDR2 SVGIG (reference sequence). V dropped 0 bases and J dropped 3; count of bases not matched to a gene: 4. This CDR3 is CAWSVLTGHTGELFF. CDR3 DNA sequence: TGTGCCTGGAGTGTACTGACAGGGCACACCGGGGAGCTGTTTTTT.

This clonotype was detected once. The chain carries TRBV28 and TRBJ2-7; D not resolved. Germline V gives CDR1 MDHEN, CDR2 SYDVKM. V gave up 3 bases and J gave up 5 bases, with 23 bases separating them. CDR3 length: 17 residues. The DNA of the CDR3 is TGTGCCAGCAGTTTGGGCCAGGTAGGGTCCTTCTTGGACGAGCAGTACTTC. This translates into CASSLGQVGSFLDEQYF.

The chain couples TRBV6-6 to TRBJ2-2; the match to TRBD2 covers 10 bases. The CDR3 extends over 15 amino acids. The V and J ends lost 3 bases and 6 bases, in that order; junction bases with no gene match: 4. Germline assignment: CDR1 MNHNY and CDR2 SVGAGI (reference sequence). The CDR3 spells CASSYERGGPGELFF. The CDR3, as DNA: TGTGCCAGCAGTTATGAGCGGGGGGGCCCCGGGGAGCTGTTTTTT.

This rearrangement joins TRBV30 to TRBJ2-1; D gene unclear. CDR1 is GTSNPN and CDR2 is SVGIG in the germline V gene (reference sequence). Between the trimmed V and J ends, which lost 3 bases and 11 bases, there was a span of 14 bases. This CDR3 contains 12 residues. The CDR3 is CAWSPGGHQQFF. The CDR3 coding sequence is TGTGCCTGGAGCCCAGGTGGGCACCAGCAGTTCTTC.

The chain is built from TRBV3-1 and TRBJ2-1, with D unresolved. Germline lookup yields CDR1 LGHDT and CDR2 YNNKEL (reference sequence). V lost 1 base to trimming and J lost 0 bases, with 7 bases between them. The CDR3 spans 15 residues. CDR3: CASSQGPASYNEQFF. CDR3 DNA sequence: TGTGCCAGCAGCCAAGGGCCCGCCTCCTACAATGAGCAGTTCTTC.

CDR3 loop: CASSRTPTSGGKNEQFF. The CDR3 DNA sequence: TGTGCCAGCAGCCGCACCCCGACTAGCGGGGGAAAGAATGAGCAGTTCTTC. This rearrangement joins TRBV7-2 to TRBJ2-1, with 12 bases that match TRBD2. This CDR3 is 17 amino acids long. Trimming removed 5 bases from V and 7 bases from J; junction bases left unmatched: 12. Germline V gives CDR1 SGHTA, CDR2 FQGNSA.

This clonotype was recorded only once. CDR3: CASSLPSLEQFF. CDR3 in DNA: TGCGCCAGCAGCTTGCCCAGCCTTGAGCAGTTCTTC. J is TRBJ2-1 and V is TRBV5-1; D ambiguous. Trimming stripped 1 base from V and 9 bases from J, with 8 bases between. In germline, CDR1 is SGHRS, CDR2 YFSETQ. There are 12 residues in the CDR3.

The chain carries TRBV30 and TRBJ1-1; D perhaps matches TRBD1 (5 bases). Deletions cut 3 bases from V and 7 bases from J, with 12 bases between. The CDR3 totals 12 residues. CDR1 and CDR2 (germline): GTSNPN, SVGIG (reference sequence). CDR3 nucleotide sequence: TGTGCCTGGAGCCCAAGCACAGGTGAAGCTTTCTTT. It is translated as CAWSPSTGEAFF.

The chain employs TRBV9 and TRBJ2-5, with D hard to call. The ends were cut back, 4 bases at V and 1 base at J, with 8 bases in the middle. This CDR3 is 13 amino acids long. Germline V gene sequence: CDR1 SGDLS, CDR2 YYNGEE. CDR3 sequence (DNA): TGTGCCAGCAGCTTACCACCCCAAGAGACCCAGTACTTC. Protein product: CASSLPPQETQYF.

This rearrangement joins TRBV15 to TRBJ2-7; D ambiguous. V lost 0 bases to trimming and J lost 9 bases, with 9 bases between them. CDR3 length: 12 amino acids. The germline gives CDR1 LNHNV, CDR2 YYDKDF (reference sequence). CDR3 DNA sequence: TGTGCCACCAGCAGAGACCTAGGATTGCAGTACTTC. Encoded protein: CATSRDLGLQYF.

V is TRBV29-1 and J is TRBJ2-5; D ambiguous. V lost 6 bases and J 1 base, leaving 9 bases between the germline ends. CDR1 is SQVTM, CDR2 ANQGSEA, per germline. The CDR3 runs 12 residues. CDR3 DNA sequence: TGCAGCGTAGACATTCTCCAAGAGACCCAGTACTTC. Encoded protein: CSVDILQETQYF.

The J gene is TRBJ1-6, the V gene TRBV6-5; the match to TRBD1 covers 8 bases. The length of the CDR3 is 14 residues. Germline CDR1 MNHEY, CDR2 SVGAGI. J gave up 7 bases and V 6 bases, and 5 bases lay outside the gene matches. This CDR3 is CASSRTGINSPLHF. The CDR3 DNA reads as TGTGCCAGCAGCCGGACAGGGATCAATTCACCCCTCCACTTT.

The chain couples TRBV29-1 to TRBJ2-7, with 7 bases matching TRBD2. This CDR3 comprises 12 residues. Per germline, CDR1 SQVTM and CDR2 ANQGSEA. The junction had 3 bases not matched to a gene; V was cut back by 6 bases and J by 1 base. Here the CDR3 reads CSVSGLSYEQYF. The CDR3 coding sequence is TGCAGCGTCTCGGGACTATCCTACGAGCAGTACTTC.

The CDR3 protein is CASSGGVPPGYGYTF. The DNA of the CDR3 is TGTGCCAGCAGTGGAGGGGTCCCCCCTGGATATGGCTACACCTTC. The rearrangement joins TRBV2 to TRBJ1-2, with TRBD1 as a possible D gene (5 bases). Trimming left V 4 bases short and J 5 bases short, with 17 bases between. The CDR3 contains 15 residues. The V gene's germline CDR1 is SNHLY and CDR2 FYNNEI.

The J gene is TRBJ2-7, the V gene TRBV20-1; no clear D. This CDR3 is 13 amino acids long. V lost 3 bases to trimming and J lost 3 bases, with 12 bases between them. Germline V lookup: CDR1 DFQATT, CDR2 SNEGSKA (reference sequence). The CDR3 here is CSASPGPSYEQYF. Written as DNA, the CDR3 is TGCAGTGCTAGCCCAGGTCCTAGCTACGAGCAGTACTTC.

The chain is built from TRBV5-1 and TRBJ2-7, with 8 bases fitting TRBD1. This CDR3 is 15 amino acids long. The germline V gene has CDR1 SGHRS and CDR2 YFSETQ. Trimming cost V 3 bases and J 3 bases; bases outside gene matches: 8. The CDR3 is CASSSRGQANYEQYF. The DNA of the CDR3 is TGCGCCAGCAGCTCTAGGGGACAGGCGAACTACGAGCAGTACTTC.

The V gene is TRBV5-1, the J gene TRBJ2-2, with D uncertain. V gave up 0 bases and J gave up 5 bases, with 8 bases separating them. The CDR3 is 14 residues long. In germline, CDR1 is SGHRS, CDR2 YFSETQ. The CDR3 DNA reads TGCGCCAGCAGCTTGGAATTGGTTACCGGGGAGCTGTTTTTT. It yields the protein CASSLELVTGELFF. Full variable domain (rest looked up from reference TRBV5-1 and TRBJ2-2): KAGVTQTPRYLIKTRGQQVTLSCSPISGHRSVSWYQQTPGQGLQFLFEYFSETQRNKGNFPGRFSGRQFSNSRSEMNVSTLELGDSALYLCASSLELVTGELFFGEGSRLTVL.

The chain recombines TRBV11-2 with TRBJ2-5; TRBD1 matches 8 bases. V was pared by 4 bases and J by 1 base, with 2 bases of the junction left unmatched. CDR1 and CDR2 (germline): SGHAT, FQNNGV. There are 14 residues in the CDR3. CDR3 loop: CASSSTGGQETQYF. The DNA of the CDR3 is TGTGCCAGCAGCTCAACAGGGGGCCAAGAGACCCAGTACTTC.

The CDR3 loop is CASSPTGRAVNNEQFF. The CDR3 DNA reads TGTGCCAGCTCACCTACCGGGAGGGCGGTGAACAATGAGCAGTTCTTC. The V and J genes are TRBV18 and TRBJ2-1; the match to TRBD2 covers 8 bases. The CDR3 spans 16 residues. Germline CDR1 is KGHSH and CDR2 is LQKENI. The trim removed 3 bases at V and 5 bases at J, leaving 9 bases unmatched.